This T cell receptor (beta chain) was obtained from a study of blood T cell repertoires in COVID-19. Some clones are missing from TCRdb's copy, which holds only in-frame ones; the method was immunoSEQ multiplex PCR. Of some 180,000 clones in the sample, roughly 90% were seen once. This CDR3 has 16 residues. Germline assignment: CDR1 SGHRS and CDR2 YFSETQ. J lost 0 bases, V lost 0 bases, and 3 bases had no gene match. The specimen was peripheral blood. The sequence came from a man aged 45 to 65 with COVID-19, enrolled during active disease. J is TRBJ2-3 and V is TRBV5-1; 8 positions agree with TRBD1. CDR3 residues: CASSLDRGTSTDTQYF. Written as DNA, the CDR3 is TGCGCCAGCAGCTTGGACAGGGGGACTAGCACAGATACGCAGTATTTT.